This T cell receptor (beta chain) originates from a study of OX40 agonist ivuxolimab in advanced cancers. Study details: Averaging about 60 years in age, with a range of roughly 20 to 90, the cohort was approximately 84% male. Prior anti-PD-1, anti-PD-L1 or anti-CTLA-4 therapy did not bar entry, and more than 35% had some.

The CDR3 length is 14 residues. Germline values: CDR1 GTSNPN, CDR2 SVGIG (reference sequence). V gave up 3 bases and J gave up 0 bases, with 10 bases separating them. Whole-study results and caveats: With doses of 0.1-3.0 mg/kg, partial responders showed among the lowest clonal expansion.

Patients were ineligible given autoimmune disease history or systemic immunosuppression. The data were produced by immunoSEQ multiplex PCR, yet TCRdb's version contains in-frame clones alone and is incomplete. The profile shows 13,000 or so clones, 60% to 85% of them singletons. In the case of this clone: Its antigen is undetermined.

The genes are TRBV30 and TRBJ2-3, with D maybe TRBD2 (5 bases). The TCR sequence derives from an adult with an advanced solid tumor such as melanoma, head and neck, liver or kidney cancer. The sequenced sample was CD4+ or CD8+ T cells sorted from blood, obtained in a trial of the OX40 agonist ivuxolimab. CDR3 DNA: TGTGCCTGGAGCCCTGACTATAGCACAGATACGCAGTATTTT. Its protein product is CAWSPDYSTDTQYF.